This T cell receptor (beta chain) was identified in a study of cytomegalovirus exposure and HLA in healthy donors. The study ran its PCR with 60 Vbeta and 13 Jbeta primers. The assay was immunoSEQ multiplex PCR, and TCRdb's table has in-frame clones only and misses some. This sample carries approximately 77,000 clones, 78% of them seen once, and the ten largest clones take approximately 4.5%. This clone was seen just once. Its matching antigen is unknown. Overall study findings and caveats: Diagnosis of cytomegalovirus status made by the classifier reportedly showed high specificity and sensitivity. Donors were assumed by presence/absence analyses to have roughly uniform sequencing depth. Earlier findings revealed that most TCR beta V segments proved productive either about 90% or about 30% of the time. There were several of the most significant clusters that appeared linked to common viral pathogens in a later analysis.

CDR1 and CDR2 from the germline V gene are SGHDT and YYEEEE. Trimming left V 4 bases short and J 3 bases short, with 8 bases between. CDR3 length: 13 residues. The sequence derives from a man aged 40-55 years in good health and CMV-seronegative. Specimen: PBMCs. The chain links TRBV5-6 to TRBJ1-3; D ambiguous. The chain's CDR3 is CASSQRLGNTIYF. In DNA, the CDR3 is TGTGCCAGCAGCCAGAGGCTTGGAAACACCATATATTTT.